The clone carrying this TCR beta chain showed up many times. The source of the sample is a study of T cells in Graves' hyperthyroidism and ophthalmopathy. Amplification yielded TCR beta CDR3 regions, with RNA transcripts as the source. First-round RT-PCR with HTBI primers amplified the TCR CDR3 region. From the multiplex PCR reads, TCRdb called clonotypes with MiXCR, one entry per CDR3 protein. The sample lists around 600,000 distinct CDR3 sequences; 40% to 55% were seen once. Patients were excluded for uncontrolled infection, other autoimmune disease, pregnancy or lactation. The junction had 9 bases not matched to a gene; V was cut back by 5 bases and J by 5 bases. Germline CDR1 is LNHDA and CDR2 is SQIVND (reference sequence). There are 14 residues in the CDR3.

Sequenced sample: peripheral blood or thyroid tissue (not recorded which). The gene calls are TRBV19 and TRBJ2-7; 7 positions agree with TRBD1. The sequence came from an adult man with Graves' disease, either hyperthyroidism or ophthalmopathy (not recorded which). In DNA form, the CDR3 reads TGTGCCAGTAGTGCCCTCGGACAGGCCAACGAGCAGTACTTC. As protein: CASSALGQANEQYF.